This T cell receptor beta chain was recovered during a study of early T cells in non-severe SARS-CoV-2 infection. V lost 8 bases and J 6 bases, leaving 20 bases between the germline ends. In germline, CDR1 is MDHEN, CDR2 SYDVKM. The CDR3 sequence is 15 residues long. Using its own MiXCR run on the 5' RACE reads, TCRdb lists one record per CDR3 protein. The sample shows roughly 75,000 distinct CDR3 sequences, roughly 16% of them seen only once. This clonotype has more than one count but fewer than ten. Sequencing input: whole blood. This rearrangement joins TRBV28 to TRBJ2-1; D is perhaps TRBD1 (7 bases). This sequence originates from an adult who was a healthcare worker with PCR-confirmed SARS-CoV-2 infection or an uninfected control (not recorded which). CDR3 in amino acids: CASASEGTASNEQFF. The CDR3 region has the DNA TGTGCCAGCGCCTCGGAGGGGACAGCTAGCAATGAGCAGTTCTTC. Full variable domain (rest looked up from reference TRBV28 and TRBJ2-1): DVKVTQSSRYLVKRTGEKVFLECVQDMDHENMFWYRQDPGLGLRLIYFSYDVKMKEKGDIPEGYSVSREKKERFSLILESASTNQTSMYLCASASEGTASNEQFFGPGTRLTVL.